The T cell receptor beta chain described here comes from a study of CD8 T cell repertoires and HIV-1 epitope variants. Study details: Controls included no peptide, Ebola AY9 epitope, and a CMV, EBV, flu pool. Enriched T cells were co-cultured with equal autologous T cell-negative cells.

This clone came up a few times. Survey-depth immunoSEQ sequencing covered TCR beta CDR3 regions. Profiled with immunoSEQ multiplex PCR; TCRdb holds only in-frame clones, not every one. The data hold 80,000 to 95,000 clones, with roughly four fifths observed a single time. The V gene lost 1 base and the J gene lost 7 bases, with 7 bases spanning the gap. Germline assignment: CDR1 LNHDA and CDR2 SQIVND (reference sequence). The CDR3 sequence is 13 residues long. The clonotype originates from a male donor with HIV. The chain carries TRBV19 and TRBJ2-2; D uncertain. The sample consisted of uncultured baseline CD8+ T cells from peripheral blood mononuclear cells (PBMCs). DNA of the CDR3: TGTGCCAGTAGTATAGGGGTTGGCGGGGAGCTGTTTTTT. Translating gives CASSIGVGGELFF.